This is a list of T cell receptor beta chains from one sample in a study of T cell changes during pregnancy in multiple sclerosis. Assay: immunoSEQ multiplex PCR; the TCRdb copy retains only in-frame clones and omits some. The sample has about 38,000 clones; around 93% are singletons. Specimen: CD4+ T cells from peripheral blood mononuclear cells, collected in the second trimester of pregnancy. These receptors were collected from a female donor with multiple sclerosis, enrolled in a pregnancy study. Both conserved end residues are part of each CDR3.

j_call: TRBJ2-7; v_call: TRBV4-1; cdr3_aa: CASSPSVQRSYEQYF
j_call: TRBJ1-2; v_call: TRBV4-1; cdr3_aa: CASSQLGQGWKYGYTF
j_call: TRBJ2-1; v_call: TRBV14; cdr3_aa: CASSQWRLAGNEQFF
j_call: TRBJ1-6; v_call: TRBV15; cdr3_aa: CATSRRPGTGGSYNSPLHF
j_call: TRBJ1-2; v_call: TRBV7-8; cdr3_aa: CASSLVSSYGYTF
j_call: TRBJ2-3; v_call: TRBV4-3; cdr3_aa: CASSQDKDTPPYF
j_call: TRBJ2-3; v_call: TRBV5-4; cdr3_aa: CASSGYRGAVPDTQYF
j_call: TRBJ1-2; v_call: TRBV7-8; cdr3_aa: CASSSETGKYGYTF
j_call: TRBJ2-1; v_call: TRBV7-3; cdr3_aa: CASSRMAGRANEQFF
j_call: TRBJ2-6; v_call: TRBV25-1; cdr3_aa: CASLSSLDRANVLTF
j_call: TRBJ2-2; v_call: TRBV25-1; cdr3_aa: CAVSLGTGKATGELFF